This T cell receptor (beta chain) was recorded in a study of CD8 T cells in Susac syndrome (dated by TCRdb to about 2019). With respect to the entire study: Among the Susac syndrome patients who were sequenced, clinically active disease was present in 5 or 6 and clinical remission was observed in fewer than 10. Susac syndrome patients were therapy-naive, on corticosteroids (some also receiving IVIg), or on IVIg alone at blood withdrawal. The study used repertoire sequencing to test whether antigen drove CD8+ T cell activation and differentiation in Susac syndrome. On the study overall, not on this receptor specifically: The number of individuals in the TCR sequencing and HLA analysis was acknowledged as relatively small. In the CD4+ T cell repertoire of Susac syndrome patients, clonal expansion was not detected.

RNA was extracted with the RNeasy kit and 0.5 to 1 ug was reverse transcribed using random hexamers. TCR beta CDR3 regions were amplified with the immunoSEQ multiplex PCR assay covering 54 Vbeta and 13 Jbeta segments. PCR amplification bias was corrected using a synthetic template baseline for primer optimization and computational correction. On the authors' methods: Only productive sequences were kept, with reads annotated to V, D and J genes according to IMGT and analyzed in immunoSEQ Analyzer. Clonality was computed as one minus Shannon entropy normalized by log2 of the number of productive unique sequences. For each patient and control, public and private clones were evaluated within the 100 most prevalent clones. Clones were defined as Susac-specific if absent from the healthy and MS cohorts, from 1052 published viral clones and from other ImmuneACCESS disease sequences. TCRdb reprocessed the public reads (quality trimming at Q25 with fastp, clone calling with MiXCR) and kept in-frame beta chains. Identical CDR3 protein sequences are pooled into one entry, listed with their most common genes and DNA. TCRdb, rather than the study authors, made the V and J calls. The sample table holds 150,000 to 200,000 distinct CDR3 sequences, of which 75% to 95% were seen once. Around 0.1% of the sample lies in the top ten.

Comment on this clonotype: The target of this receptor is not known. Qualities for individual bases were not recorded, and no much larger clone is one base off.

High-throughput TCR beta sequencing profiled peripheral blood CD8+ and CD4+ T cells from healthy donors, Susac syndrome patients and multiple sclerosis patients. Recently defined diagnostic criteria for definite or probable disease were met by the Susac syndrome patients. Bulk CD8+ and CD4+ T cells were purified magnetically by negative isolation, whereas CD8+ TEMRA cells were enriched by FACS. Blood was drawn into EDTA tubes, processed within 24 hours, and PBMCs were isolated by density gradient centrifugation. PBMCs intended for TCR sequencing were frozen in liquid nitrogen and were later thawed in a 37 degrees C water bath. The sorted or isolated CD4+, CD8+ and CD8+ TEMRA cells reached a purity of at least 90%. The CDR3 spans 12 residues, from the cysteine through the phenylalanine. Only the CDR3 region is kept as DNA, spanning 36 bases read in frame from base 1. For CDR1 and CDR2, the germline V gene lists SGHRS and YFSETQ. V drops 5 bases and J drops 4 bases, leaving 9 bases in between.

In this chain, TRBV5-1 is recombined with TRBJ2-5; TRBD1 is a weak D gene call, 6 bases matching. Sequencing was done on a sample of CD4+ T cells from PBMCs. This receptor was identified in a human donor with Susac syndrome. The CDR3 region: CASSSQGETQYF. The sequence in DNA is TGCGCCAGCAGTTCACAGGGAGAGACCCAGTACTTC. Extended through the reference TRBV5-1 and TRBJ2-5 proteins, this CDR3 yields the full variable domain: KAGVTQTPRYLIKTRGQQVTLSCSPISGHRSVSWYQQTPGQGLQFLFEYFSETQRNKGNFPGRFSGRQFSNSRSEMNVSTLELGDSALYLCASSSQGETQYFGPGTRLLVL.